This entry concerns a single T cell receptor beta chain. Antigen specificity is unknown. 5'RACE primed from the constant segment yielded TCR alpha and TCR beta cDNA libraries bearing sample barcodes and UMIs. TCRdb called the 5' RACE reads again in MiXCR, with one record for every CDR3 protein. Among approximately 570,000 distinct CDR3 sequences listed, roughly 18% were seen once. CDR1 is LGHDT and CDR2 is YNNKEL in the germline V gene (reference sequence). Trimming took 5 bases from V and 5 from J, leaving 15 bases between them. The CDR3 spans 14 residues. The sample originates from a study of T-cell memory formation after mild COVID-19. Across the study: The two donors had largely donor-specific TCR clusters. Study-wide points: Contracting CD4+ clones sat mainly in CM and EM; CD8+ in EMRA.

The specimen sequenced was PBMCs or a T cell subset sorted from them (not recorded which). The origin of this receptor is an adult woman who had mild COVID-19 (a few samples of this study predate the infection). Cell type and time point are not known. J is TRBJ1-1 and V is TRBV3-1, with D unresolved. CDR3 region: CASSGFLGVTEAFF. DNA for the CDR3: TGTGCCAGCAGCGGGTTTCTCGGGGTTACTGAAGCTTTCTTT.